A selection of T cell receptor beta chains follows, all from one sample in a study of T cell responses to AZD1222 COVID-19 vaccine. Clones were read by immunoSEQ multiplex PCR, and TCRdb kept only the in-frame ones, dropping some. Among approximately 80,000 clones, approximately 83% were seen once, and the ten largest hold under 11%. The sample consisted of peripheral blood, taken 28 days after the second AZD1222 dose. The source of these receptors is an adult who received the AZD1222 COVID-19 vaccine. Both conserved end residues are part of each CDR3. Fields, in order: V gene, clone size, J gene, D gene, CDR3 DNA, CDR3 protein. D genes are given only for firm matches. Some rows have no size entry. The others give once, few or many, or a class for an expanded clone.

TRBV28	-	TRBJ1-6	-	TGTGCCAGCACCCCCCCAGCGACCCTTCGGAATATGAATTCACCCCTCCACTTT	CASTPPATLRNMNSPLHF
TRBV6-5	-	TRBJ2-7	TRBD1	TGTGCCAGCACTTCGGACAGGGTACCCTACGAGCAGTACTTC	CASTSDRVPYEQYF
TRBV19	once	TRBJ1-4	-	TGTGCCAGTACCCCCTGGGGGGCCGCGAATGAAAAACTGTTTTTT	CASTPWGAANEKLFF
TRBV28	once	TRBJ1-4	-	TGTGCCAGCAGTATACACAGGTCCCTAAGAGAAAAACTGTTTTTT	CASSIHRSLREKLFF
TRBV25-1	-	TRBJ1-2	-	TGTGCCAGCAGTGCGGGCGGTGGCTACACCTTC	CASSAGGGYTF
TRBV5-1	-	TRBJ2-7	-	TGCGCCAGCAGCTGGAGGGGGACAGCGGACGAGCAGTACTTC	CASSWRGTADEQYF
TRBV4-1	-	TRBJ1-4	-	TGCGCCAGCAGCCAAATAAAGGGTACAGCGGTTAATGAAAAACTGTTTTTT	CASSQIKGTAVNEKLFF
TRBV7-8	-	TRBJ2-7	-	TGTGCCAGCAGCTCCCCGGGGACCCGGTCCTACGAGCAGTACTTC	CASSSPGTRSYEQYF
TRBV10-3	once	TRBJ1-1	-	TGTGCCATCAGTCGGCGGGAGAACACTGAAGCTTTCTTT	CAISRRENTEAFF
TRBV10-3	-	TRBJ1-1	TRBD1	TGTGCCATCAGCGCACAGGGGGCGGGCACTGAAGCTTTCTTT	CAISAQGAGTEAFF
TRBV3-1/TRBV3-2	-	TRBJ1-2	-	TGTGCCAGCAGCCAAGATCACAGGGCGACGTATGGCTACACCTTC	CASSQDHRATYGYTF
TRBV19	-	TRBJ1-2	TRBD1	TGTGCCAGTAGTAAAGGGACAGGGGTCGGGCCCAGCTATGGCTACACCTTC	CASSKGTGVGPSYGYTF
TRBV14	-	TRBJ2-2	TRBD1	TGTGCCAGCAGCCCTTCTCATGTTAGTCCGGGACAGGGCGTAAACACCGGGGAGCTGTTTTTT	CASSPSHVSPGQGVNTGELFF
TRBV11-2	-	TRBJ1-6	-	TGTGCCAGCAGCTTAGGGGTTGTCTCCTATAATTCACCCCTCCACTTT	CASSLGVVSYNSPLHF
TRBV5-4	once	TRBJ2-7	-	TGTGCCAGCAGCTTGAACCCAGGTTTCTACGAGCAGTACTTC	CASSLNPGFYEQYF
TRBV7-9	-	TRBJ1-3	-	TGTGCCAGCAGCTTAGAAGTAGAGAGTGGAAACACCATATATTTT	CASSLEVESGNTIYF
TRBV6-4	-	TRBJ2-3	-	TGTGCCAGCAGCGGAGGGGGGCAGGCGGATACGCAGTATTTT	CASSGGGQADTQYF
TRBV5-1	once	TRBJ2-3	-	TGCGCCAGCAGTCCCAGCTCTAGCACAGATACGCAGTATTTT	CASSPSSSTDTQYF
TRBV6-5	-	TRBJ1-2	-	TGTGCCAGCTCGAACAGCCTCTATGGCTACACCTTC	CASSNSLYGYTF
TRBV13	-	TRBJ2-3	-	TGTGCCAGCAGCAAGACAGACGGCACAGATACGCAGTATTTT	CASSKTDGTDTQYF
TRBV9	-	TRBJ2-2	TRBD2	TGTGCCAGCAGCGGGATAAGGCGGGGGAGCAACACCGGGGAGCTGTTTTTT	CASSGIRRGSNTGELFF
TRBV30	-	TRBJ1-5	-	TGTGCCTGGAGTGTCACCCCCAATCAGCCCCAGCATTTT	CAWSVTPNQPQHF
TRBV27	-	TRBJ2-7	TRBD2	TGTGCCAGCAGTATATCCGGGACTAGCTCACGCGAGCAGTACTTC	CASSISGTSSREQYF
TRBV18	-	TRBJ1-4	TRBD1	TGTGCCAGCTCACCACTGGGACAGGGTGACGAAAAACTGTTTTTT	CASSPLGQGDEKLFF
TRBV25-1	-	TRBJ2-7	TRBD1	TGTGCCAGCAGTCCCCCCGGACAGGTCTCCTACGAGCAGTACTTC	CASSPPGQVSYEQYF
TRBV7-3	-	TRBJ1-5	-	TGTGCCAGCAGCGCAACAAAGGCCCAGCCCCAGCATTTT	CASSATKAQPQHF
TRBV30	-	TRBJ2-7	-	TGTGCCTGGAGGACGCCGGGAGCCTACGAGCAGTACTTC	CAWRTPGAYEQYF
TRBV11-1	-	TRBJ1-1	TRBD1	TGTGCCAGCAGCACCGGGGACAGCCACACTGAAGCTTTCTTT	CASSTGDSHTEAFF
TRBV5-6	-	TRBJ2-2	TRBD1	TGTGCCAGCAGCTTTCAGGACAGGGATGTAGGGGAGCTGTTTTTT	CASSFQDRDVGELFF
TRBV4-1	-	TRBJ2-2	TRBD2	TGCGCCAGCAGCCAAGAAGGGGATTTGAGCGGGGGGGTAACCGGGGAGCTGTTTTTT	CASSQEGDLSGGVTGELFF
TRBV7-9	-	TRBJ1-3	-	TGTGCCAGCAGGGCATGGGAAGGCTCTGGAAACACCATATATTTT	CASRAWEGSGNTIYF
TRBV9	-	TRBJ2-3	-	TGTGCCAGCAGCGGCACTGACGGAACCACAGATACGCAGTATTTT	CASSGTDGTTDTQYF
TRBV7-9	-	TRBJ1-6	-	TGTGCCAGCAGCTTAGGATCGGGTTCACCCCTCCACTTT	CASSLGSGSPLHF
TRBV9	-	TRBJ1-1	-	TGTGCCAGCAGCGTAGGGGGTAGGGGCACTGAAGCTTTCTTT	CASSVGGRGTEAFF
TRBV20-1	-	TRBJ2-7	-	TGCAGTGCTGACGAGGACCCCGAGCAGTACTTC	CSADEDPEQYF
TRBV27	-	TRBJ1-1	-	TGTGCCAGCAGTTCCCCCCGGAAGGGGGACACTGAAGCTTTCTTT	CASSSPRKGDTEAFF
TRBV11-1	-	TRBJ2-3	-	TGTGCCAGCAGCTTAGTGGCCCAAAGCACAGATACGCAGTATTTT	CASSLVAQSTDTQYF
TRBV5-4	-	TRBJ1-2	-	TGTGCCAGCAGCGATCGTGGGCCCTATGGCTACACCTTC	CASSDRGPYGYTF
TRBV9	-	TRBJ1-2	-	TGTGCCAGCAGCGTAGCTGATAACTATGGCTACACCTTC	CASSVADNYGYTF
TRBV21-1	-	TRBJ2-7	-	TGTGCCAGATTAGACAGGGGAGGAATCCTCAGGGACTTC	CARLDRGGILRDF